This TCR beta chain is drawn from a study of T cells after yellow fever vaccination. Study-level information: With SMART-Seq v4 Ultra Low Input, the fractions containing low cell numbers were prepared. Whole-study results and caveats: A small proportion of clonotypes was detected in both the CD4 and CD8 compartments. FACS-sorted repertoires might harbor abundant contaminating clonotypes from the bulk population.

Details on this clonotype: No antigen is known for it.

By 5'RACE template switching, TCR cDNA was produced, with a universal primer site and UMIs added in the process. TCRdb used MiXCR to reprocess the 5' RACE reads, holding one entry per CDR3 protein. Of approximately 160,000 distinct CDR3 sequences in the sample, approximately 6.2% were seen once. The CDR3 extends over 16 amino acids. Trimming took off 3 bases at V and 5 bases at J, with 16 bases between the two ends. The germline V gene encodes CDR1 KGHSH and CDR2 LQKENI. The chain combines TRBV18 with TRBJ1-4, with no clear D. This material consisted of CD4+ T cells sorted from PBMCs, taken on the day of the first yellow fever vaccination. The sequence derives from a man between 18 and 29 years old who received the YFV17D yellow fever vaccine. This CDR3 reads CASSPKTPGGNEKLFF. CDR3 nucleotide sequence: TGTGCCAGCTCACCCAAAACTCCGGGCGGGAATGAAAAACTGTTTTTT. Combining the CDR3 with reference TRBV18 and TRBJ1-4 gives the whole variable domain NAGVMQNPRHLVRRRGQEARLRCSPMKGHSHVYWYRQLPEEGLKFMVYLQKENIIDESGMPKERFSAEFPKEGPSILRIQQVVRGDSAAYFCASSPKTPGGNEKLFFGSGTQLSVL.